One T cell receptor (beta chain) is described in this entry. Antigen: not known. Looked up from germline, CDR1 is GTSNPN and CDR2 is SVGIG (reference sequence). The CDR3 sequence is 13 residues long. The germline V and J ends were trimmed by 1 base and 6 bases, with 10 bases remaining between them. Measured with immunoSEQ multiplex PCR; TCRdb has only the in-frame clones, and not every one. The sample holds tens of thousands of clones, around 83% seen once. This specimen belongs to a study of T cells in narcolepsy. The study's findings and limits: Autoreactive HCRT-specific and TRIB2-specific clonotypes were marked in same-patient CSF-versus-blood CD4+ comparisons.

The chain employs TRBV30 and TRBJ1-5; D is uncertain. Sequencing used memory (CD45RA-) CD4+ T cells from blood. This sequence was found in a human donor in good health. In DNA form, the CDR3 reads TGTGCCTGGAGTGCTGGAGACGGTCAGCCCCAGCATTTT. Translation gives CAWSAGDGQPQHF.